These T cell receptor beta chains were read from a single sample in a study of T-cell memory formation after mild COVID-19. One entry per CDR3 protein results from TCRdb running MiXCR on the 5' RACE reads. The sample yields some 110,000 distinct CDR3 sequences, around 11% seen once. The sequencing sample was made of PBMCs or a T cell subset sorted from them (not recorded which). These receptors were obtained from an adult woman who had mild COVID-19 (a few samples of this study predate the infection). Cell type and time point are not known. Each CDR3 is given without its conserved first and last residue. Size tells how often a clone was seen (once, few, many) or the class of an expanded clone, and some rows leave it out.

J gene	V gene	clone size	CDR3 protein
TRBJ2-5	TRBV28	once	ASSDSGTGKEETQY
TRBJ2-1	TRBV20-1	few	SVSSGGTYNEQF
TRBJ2-7	TRBV23-1	many	ASQEGARRSGSYEQY
TRBJ2-3	TRBV4-3	few	ASSQDKIAGGPPDTQY
TRBJ2-7	TRBV7-9	NA	ASSLGPGAGSSYEQY
TRBJ1-2	TRBV5-6	NA	ASSFATGFYGYT
TRBJ2-1	TRBV5-5	NA	ASSLTLATVMDEQF
TRBJ2-4	TRBV29-1	many	SAITGAKNIQY
TRBJ2-5	TRBV7-7	few	ASSYRDTYQETQY
TRBJ1-2	TRBV19	NA	ASSKGAPDYT
TRBJ2-7	TRBV4-1	NA	ASSQDEPGQGGAYEQY
TRBJ2-1	TRBV6-2/TRBV6-3	NA	ASSYLRGRNEQF
TRBJ1-1	TRBV4-1	NA	ASSIGEGLTEAF
TRBJ2-1	TRBV29-1	few	SVGTSGGYNEQF
TRBJ2-3	TRBV29-1	few	SARAGEADTQY
TRBJ2-1	TRBV20-1	NA	SALSLGLAGVAYNEQF
TRBJ2-3	TRBV24-1	NA	ATSSAGRADTQY
TRBJ2-2	TRBV9	NA	ASSANLDRNTGELF
TRBJ2-1	TRBV10-3	NA	AINDLGTPYNEQF
TRBJ2-1	TRBV7-6	NA	ASSFGGAINEQF
TRBJ2-1	TRBV3-1	many	ASSQERLSGERYNEQF
TRBJ1-3	TRBV12-3/TRBV12-4	few	ASSMTGETDTIY
TRBJ2-7	TRBV29-1	NA	SAEASGTPYEQY
TRBJ2-5	TRBV6-5	few	ASSYSGLLYQETQY
TRBJ2-1	TRBV14	NA	ASSLLWETGYNEQF
TRBJ2-2	TRBV5-6	NA	ASSLGRHTGELF
TRBJ2-5	TRBV15	few	ATCLQEEETQY
TRBJ2-5	TRBV27	few	ASRRDAQETQY
TRBJ1-5	TRBV3-1	NA	ASSNTGGNQPQH
TRBJ2-3	TRBV27	once	ASSPWDRGDTQY
TRBJ2-1	TRBV21-1	NA	ASSNDGSGKFNEQF
TRBJ2-5	TRBV5-1	NA	ASSTLVGGDQETQY
TRBJ2-3	TRBV7-9	many	ASSPLGGEITDTQY
TRBJ2-1	TRBV20-1	NA	SATAGQSSYNEQF
TRBJ2-7	TRBV4-1	few	ASSQARDRGRREQY
TRBJ1-3	TRBV30	NA	AWSTPGGRSTIY
TRBJ2-3	TRBV27	few	ASSLAGGYTDTQY